This is a list of T cell receptor beta chains from one sample in a study of T cells in Graves' hyperthyroidism and ophthalmopathy. TCRdb analysed the multiplex PCR reads with MiXCR anew, one entry per CDR3 protein. The repertoire holds 300,000 to 450,000 distinct CDR3 sequences, with less than 20% as singletons. Sequencing was done on a sample of blood. The receptors stem from a man aged 18-30 years with Graves' ophthalmopathy. The CDR3 runs from the conserved cysteine through the conserved F or W. A D gene is named only where the DNA matches it firmly. For some rows the clone size is stated as once, few or many, or as a class when expanded; others skip it.

>many|TRBD2|TRBV7-2|TRBJ2-1
TGTGCCAGCAGCTTCACGGGGGGTGAGCAGTTCTTC
CASSFTGGEQFF
>-|-|TRBV7-2|TRBJ2-7
TGTGCCAGCAGCTTAGTAGTTACTAGCAAGAACTACGAGCAGTACTTC
CASSLVVTSKNYEQYF
>few|TRBD2|TRBV7-9|TRBJ2-7
TGTGCCAGCAGTCTCGGGGAGGGGCGCTACGAGCAGTACTTC
CASSLGEGRYEQYF
>many|-|TRBV5-1|TRBJ1-4
TGCGCCAGCAGTTTGGGGGCGGTTGCGCAAGAAAAACTGTTTTTT
CASSLGAVAQEKLFF
>few|-|TRBV2|TRBJ2-2
TGTGCCAGCAGCGGTGACGCGGACACCGGGGAGCTGTTTTTT
CASSGDADTGELFF
>many|TRBD1|TRBV5-1|TRBJ1-4
TGCGCCAGCAGCTGGTCGGAGGGACAGGGGGAGCTATCCTATGAAAAACTGTTTTTT
CASSWSEGQGELSYEKLFF
>few|-|TRBV6-4|TRBJ2-2
TGTGCCACCAGGGGAAGGGGTGACGGGGAGCTGTTTTTT
CATRGRGDGELFF
>many|TRBD1|TRBV27|TRBJ1-1
TGTGCCAGCAAAGTGACAGGGGGCCTGAACACTGAAGCTTTCTTT
CASKVTGGLNTEAFF
>few|TRBD2|TRBV5-1|TRBJ2-7
TGCGCCAGCAGCCCCAGCGGGGGATACGAGCAGTACTTC
CASSPSGGYEQYF
>few|TRBD1|TRBV14|TRBJ2-5
TGTGCCAGCAGCCAACTCGGGACAGTTAGCTCCGGGACCCAGTACTTC
CASSQLGTVSSGTQYF
>few|TRBD1|TRBV5-8|TRBJ1-6
TGTGCCAGCAGCTCCACCCTACAGGGGAGCAATTCACCCCTCCACTTT
CASSSTLQGSNSPLHF
>-|TRBD1|TRBV7-2|TRBJ2-7
TGTGCCAGCAGCTACCGGGTGATGACAGGGGGCGTCTACGAGCAGTACTTC
CASSYRVMTGGVYEQYF
>-|TRBD2|TRBV6-2/TRBV6-3|TRBJ2-3
TGTGCCAGCACCCCGACTAGCGGGGGCACAGATACGCAGTATTTT
CASTPTSGGTDTQYF
>few|-|TRBV28|TRBJ1-6
TGTGCCAGCAGTCCGGGATTCGGGAATTCACCCCTCCACTTT
CASSPGFGNSPLHF
>-|-|TRBV29-1|TRBJ2-2
TGCAGCGTTGGGGGGTCGACAGGAAGCGGGGCCGGGGAGCTGTTTTTT
CSVGGSTGSGAGELFF
>-|-|TRBV4-1|TRBJ2-3
TGCGCCAGCAGCCAAGGACTTCGAGGGAGTCGCACAGATACGCAGTATTTT
CASSQGLRGSRTDTQYF
>-|TRBD2|TRBV7-9|TRBJ2-3
TGTGCCAGCAGCGGCCCTAGCGGTTGGGCAGATACGCAGTATTTT
CASSGPSGWADTQYF
>many|-|TRBV27|TRBJ1-1
TGTGCCAGCAGTGGTAGTTCTTTCGACACAGCCTTCGACACTGAAGCTTTCTTT
CASSGSSFDTAFDTEAFF
>many|TRBD2|TRBV27|TRBJ2-3
TGTGCCAGCAGTTTAACACTAGCGTCAGATACGCAGTATTTT
CASSLTLASDTQYF
>few|-|TRBV20-1|TRBJ1-1
TGCAGTGCTAGAGTGGATGTGGTCGGTGAAAGGGTTGACACTGAAGCTTTCTTT
CSARVDVVGERVDTEAFF
>many|TRBD2|TRBV24-1|TRBJ2-3
TGTGCCACCAGTCCCCGGACTAGCGGGGATACGCAGTATTTT
CATSPRTSGDTQYF
>-|TRBD2|TRBV20-1|TRBJ2-5
TGCAGTGCCTTAGCGGGCCGGGAGACCCAGTACTTC
CSALAGRETQYF
>many|-|TRBV3-1|TRBJ1-4
TGTGCCAGCAGCCGCGGGGCCTCAACTAATGAAAAACTGTTTTTT
CASSRGASTNEKLFF
>many|-|TRBV12-3/TRBV12-4|TRBJ1-5
TGTGCCAGCAGTACACAGGGACTGAATAGCAATCAGCCCCAGCATTTT
CASSTQGLNSNQPQHF
>-|-|TRBV20-1|TRBJ2-3
TGCAGTGCTAGAGATGCTCTGGAGGGCGGGGGACACACAGATACGCAGTATTTT
CSARDALEGGGHTDTQYF
>few|-|TRBV11-1|TRBJ2-7
TGTGCCAGCAGCCCACATCCGCAGGGGGGGTACGAGCAGTACTTC
CASSPHPQGGYEQYF
>few|TRBD1|TRBV14|TRBJ1-1
TGTGCCAGCAGCCGTTACAGGGGGCCAAGTTTGAACACTGAAGCTTTCTTT
CASSRYRGPSLNTEAFF
>-|-|TRBV7-6|TRBJ1-4
TGTGCCAGCTCGGACCGGGGGGGTTCTGAAAAACTGTTTTTT
CASSDRGGSEKLFF
>-|-|TRBV29-1|TRBJ2-2
TGCAGCGTTGAAGATTCCGCCCGGCGGTCCGGGGAGCTGTTTTTT
CSVEDSARRSGELFF
>-|-|TRBV5-1|TRBJ1-3
TGCGCCAGCAACTTGGGACCCCAGAGCTCTGGAAACACCATATATTTT
CASNLGPQSSGNTIYF
>many|-|TRBV18|TRBJ1-5
TGTGCCAGCTCACGACAGAATAGCAATCAGCCCCAGCATTTT
CASSRQNSNQPQHF
>-|-|TRBV7-8|TRBJ2-7
TGTGCCAGCAGCTTGGTTTCCCAGCGGGACGAGCAGTACTTC
CASSLVSQRDEQYF
>few|-|TRBV2|TRBJ2-7
TGTGCCAGTCGAAAAGACCGGGGTCACTACGAGCAGTACTTC
CASRKDRGHYEQYF
>many|TRBD1|TRBV2|TRBJ1-6
TGTGCCACCGACGGACAGGCAAATTCACCCCTCCACTTT
CATDGQANSPLHF
>-|TRBD1|TRBV6-5|TRBJ1-2
TGTGCCAGCAGTTCGCCGGGACAGGGGGCCTTTGGCTACACCTTC
CASSSPGQGAFGYTF
>many|-|TRBV7-2|TRBJ1-1
TGTGCCAGCACCCCTCCGGGGCGCCGTGAAGCTTTCTTT
CASTPPGRREAFF
>few|TRBD2|TRBV15|TRBJ2-2
TGTGCCACCAGCAGAGATTGGCGGGGGGGGAACACCGGGGAGCTGTTTTTT
CATSRDWRGGNTGELFF
>-|-|TRBV10-2|TRBJ1-1
TGCGCCAGCACGGGCTACTTCAACACTGAAGCTTTCTTT
CASTGYFNTEAFF
>-|TRBD1|TRBV7-8|TRBJ2-5
TGTGCCAGCAGCTGGCAGGGACAGGGGCTTCAAGAGACCCAGTACTTC
CASSWQGQGLQETQYF
>-|-|TRBV20-1|TRBJ1-5
TGCAGTGCTAGAGGGAGAGTTGGGCCGGGTCAGCCCCAGCATTTT
CSARGRVGPGQPQHF
>-|-|TRBV20-1|TRBJ1-5
TGCAGTGCTAGAGACCCAGCAATACTCCACAATCAGCCCCAGCATTTT
CSARDPAILHNQPQHF
>many|-|TRBV5-6|TRBJ1-1
TGTGCCAGCAGCTTGGGGCAATTGGGGCAAGTGAACACTGAAGCTTTCTTT
CASSLGQLGQVNTEAFF
>few|TRBD1|TRBV5-1|TRBJ2-2
TGCGCCAGCAGCCCCTCGGGACAGTATGGCAGCGGGGAGCTGTTTTTT
CASSPSGQYGSGELFF
>-|-|TRBV6-1|TRBJ2-4
TGTGCCAGCAGACGAGGGGTTTCGACCAAAAACATTCAGTACTTC
CASRRGVSTKNIQYF
>many|TRBD1|TRBV12-3/TRBV12-4|TRBJ1-5
TGTGCCAGCAGTTTAGGACAGGGGGCCGGTCAGCCCCAGCATTTT
CASSLGQGAGQPQHF
>many|-|TRBV11-2|TRBJ2-7
TGTGCCAGCAGCTTAGATGCAGGGATTTACGAGCAGTACTTC
CASSLDAGIYEQYF
>many|-|TRBV15|TRBJ1-1
TGTGCCACCAGCAGCCCCGGGAGCGCGGCTCGTGAAGCTTTCTTT
CATSSPGSAAREAFF
>few|TRBD1|TRBV6-1|TRBJ1-4
TGTGCCAGCAGCCCGGGACAGGGGACCAAAAAACTGTTTTTT
CASSPGQGTKKLFF